The source of this T cell receptor (beta chain) is a study of blood T cell repertoires in COVID-19. Study summary: From the United States, Italy and Spain came samples of acute and convalescent COVID-19.

Clones were read by immunoSEQ multiplex PCR, and TCRdb kept only the in-frame ones, dropping some. The profile shows about 270,000 clones, less than 85% of them singletons. The V and J ends lost 2 bases and 8 bases respectively, with 7 bases between them. The CDR3 contains 13 residues. The germline V gene has CDR1 MNHNS and CDR2 SASEGT. This receptor was obtained from a human donor with COVID-19, enrolled during active disease. The donor label of this sample is uncertain. The sample comprised peripheral blood. This rearrangement joins TRBV6-1 to TRBJ1-6; D is ambiguous. This CDR3 is CASSELRDSPLHF. The CDR3 DNA reads TGTGCCAGCAGTGAACTACGGGATTCACCCCTCCACTTT.